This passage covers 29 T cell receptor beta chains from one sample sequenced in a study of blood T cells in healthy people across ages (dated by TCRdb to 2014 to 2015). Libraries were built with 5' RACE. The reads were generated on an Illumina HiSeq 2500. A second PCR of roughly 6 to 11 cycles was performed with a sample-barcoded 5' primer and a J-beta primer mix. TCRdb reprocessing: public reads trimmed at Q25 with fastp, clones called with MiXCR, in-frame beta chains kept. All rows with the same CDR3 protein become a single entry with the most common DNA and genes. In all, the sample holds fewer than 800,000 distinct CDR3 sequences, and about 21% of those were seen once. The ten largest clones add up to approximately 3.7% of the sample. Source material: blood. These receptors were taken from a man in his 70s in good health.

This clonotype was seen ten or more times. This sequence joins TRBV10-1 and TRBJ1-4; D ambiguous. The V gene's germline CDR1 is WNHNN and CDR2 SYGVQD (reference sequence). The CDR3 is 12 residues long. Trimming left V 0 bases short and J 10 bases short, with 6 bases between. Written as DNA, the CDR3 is TGCGCCAGCAGTGAGTCGAACGGAAAACTGTTTTTT. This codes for CASSESNGKLFF.

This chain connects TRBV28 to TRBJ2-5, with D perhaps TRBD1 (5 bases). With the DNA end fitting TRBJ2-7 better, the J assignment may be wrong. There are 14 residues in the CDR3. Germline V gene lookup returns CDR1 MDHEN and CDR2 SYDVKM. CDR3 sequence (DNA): TGTGCCAGCAGTTTATCAGCAGGGAACTACGAGCAGTACTTC. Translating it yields CASSLSAGNYEQYF.

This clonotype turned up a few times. The CDR3 sequence: CATSRYWEAGELFF. CDR3 coding DNA: TGTGCCACCAGCAGATATTGGGAGGCCGGGGAGCTGTTTTTT. The chain links TRBV15 to TRBJ2-2, with a possible D match to TRBD2 (6 bases). This CDR3 spans 14 amino acids. Trimming shortened V by 2 bases and J by 6 bases, and 10 bases separated the two germline ends. Per germline, CDR1 LNHNV and CDR2 YYDKDF (reference sequence).

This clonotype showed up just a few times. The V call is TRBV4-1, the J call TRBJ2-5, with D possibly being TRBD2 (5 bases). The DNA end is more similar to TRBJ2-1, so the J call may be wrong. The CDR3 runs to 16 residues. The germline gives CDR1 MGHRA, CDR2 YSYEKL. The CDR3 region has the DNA TGCGCCAGCAGCCAAGAAGGCTCCCGGGGTAACAATGAGCAGTTCTTC. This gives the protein CASSQEGSRGNNEQFF.

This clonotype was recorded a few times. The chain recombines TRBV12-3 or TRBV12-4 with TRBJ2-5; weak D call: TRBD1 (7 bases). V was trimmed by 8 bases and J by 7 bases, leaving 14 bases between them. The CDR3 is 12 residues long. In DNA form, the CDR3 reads TGTGCCAGCGGACAGGACGGGAGGACCCAGTACTTC. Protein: CASGQDGRTQYF.

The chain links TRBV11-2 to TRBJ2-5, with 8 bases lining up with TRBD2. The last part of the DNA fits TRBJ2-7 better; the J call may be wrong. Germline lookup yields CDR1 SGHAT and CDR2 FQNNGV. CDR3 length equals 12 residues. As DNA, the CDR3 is TGTGCCAGCAGAGAACTAGCGGACGAGCAGTACTTC. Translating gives CASRELADEQYF.

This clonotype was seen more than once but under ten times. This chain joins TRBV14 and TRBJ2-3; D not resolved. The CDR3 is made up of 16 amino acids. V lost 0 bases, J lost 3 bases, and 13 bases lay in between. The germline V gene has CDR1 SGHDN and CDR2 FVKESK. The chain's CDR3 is CASSQDWGALTDTQYF. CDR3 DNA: TGTGCCAGCAGCCAAGATTGGGGTGCGCTGACAGATACGCAGTATTTT.

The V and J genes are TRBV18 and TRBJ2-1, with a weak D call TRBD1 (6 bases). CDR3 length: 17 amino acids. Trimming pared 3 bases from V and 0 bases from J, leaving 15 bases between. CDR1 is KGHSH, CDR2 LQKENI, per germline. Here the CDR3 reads CASSPRAGASSYNEQFF. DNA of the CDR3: TGTGCCAGCTCACCTAGAGCAGGGGCCAGCTCCTACAATGAGCAGTTCTTC.

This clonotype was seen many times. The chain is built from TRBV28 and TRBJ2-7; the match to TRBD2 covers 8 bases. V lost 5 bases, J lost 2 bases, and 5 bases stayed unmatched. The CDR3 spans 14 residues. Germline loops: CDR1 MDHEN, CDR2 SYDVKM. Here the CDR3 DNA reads TGTGCCAGCAGTAATAGCGGGAAAACCTACGAGCAGTACTTC. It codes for CASSNSGKTYEQYF. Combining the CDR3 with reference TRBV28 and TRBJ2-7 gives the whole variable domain DVKVTQSSRYLVKRTGEKVFLECVQDMDHENMFWYRQDPGLGLRLIYFSYDVKMKEKGDIPEGYSVSREKKERFSLILESASTNQTSMYLCASSNSGKTYEQYFGPGTRLTVT.

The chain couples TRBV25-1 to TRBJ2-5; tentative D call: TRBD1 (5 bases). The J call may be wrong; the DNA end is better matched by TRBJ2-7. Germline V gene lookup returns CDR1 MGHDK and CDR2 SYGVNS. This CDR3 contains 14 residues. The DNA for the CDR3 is TGTGCCACCCGGAATCAGGGTGACTCCTACGAGCAGTACTTC. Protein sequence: CATRNQGDSYEQYF.

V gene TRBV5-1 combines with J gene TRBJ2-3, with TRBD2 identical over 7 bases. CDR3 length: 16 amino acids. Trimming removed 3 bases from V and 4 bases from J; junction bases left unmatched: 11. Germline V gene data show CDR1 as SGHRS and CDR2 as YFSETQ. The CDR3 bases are TGCGCCAGCAGCTACGGGACCAGCGGGAAGGCAGATACGCAGTATTTT. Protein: CASSYGTSGKADTQYF.

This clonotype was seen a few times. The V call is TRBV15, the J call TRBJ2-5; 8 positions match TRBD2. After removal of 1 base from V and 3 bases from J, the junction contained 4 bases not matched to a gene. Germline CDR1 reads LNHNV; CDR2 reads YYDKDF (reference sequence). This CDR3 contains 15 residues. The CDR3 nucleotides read TGTGCCACCAGCAGAGCCACAGCGGGAGAAGAGACCCAGTACTTC. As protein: CATSRATAGEETQYF.

The CDR3 DNA reads TGTGCCAGCAGGGCTAGCGGGAGGGCAGATACGCAGTATTTT. Its translation is CASRASGRADTQYF. The chain combines TRBV12-3 or TRBV12-4 with TRBJ2-3, with 12 bases matching TRBD2. Trimming cost V 6 bases and J 4 bases; bases outside gene matches: 2. The CDR3 extends over 14 amino acids.

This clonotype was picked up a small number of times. This chain's CDR3 is CSARGPGLAGVIGSDEQYF. CDR3 nucleotides: TGCAGTGCTAGAGGTCCGGGACTAGCGGGAGTAATCGGGTCAGACGAGCAGTACTTC. J is TRBJ2-5 and V is TRBV20-1, with 14 nucleotides matching TRBD2. Gene TRBJ2-7 matches the end of the DNA better, so the J call may be wrong. The V gene's germline CDR1 is DFQATT and CDR2 SNEGSKA (reference sequence). The CDR3 extends over 19 amino acids.

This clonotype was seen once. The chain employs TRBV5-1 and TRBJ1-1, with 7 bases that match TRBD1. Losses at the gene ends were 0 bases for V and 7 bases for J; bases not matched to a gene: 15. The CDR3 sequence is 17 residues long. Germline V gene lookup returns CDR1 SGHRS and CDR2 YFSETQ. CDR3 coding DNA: TGCGCCAGCAGCTTGGGGGGCTACAGGGGCGATTCGAGTGAAGCTTTCTTT. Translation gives CASSLGGYRGDSSEAFF.

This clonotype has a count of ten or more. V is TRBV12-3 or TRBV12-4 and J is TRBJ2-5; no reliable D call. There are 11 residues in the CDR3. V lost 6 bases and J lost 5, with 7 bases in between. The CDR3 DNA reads TGTGCCAGCAGCCGAAGGGAGACCCAGTACTTC. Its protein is CASSRRETQYF.

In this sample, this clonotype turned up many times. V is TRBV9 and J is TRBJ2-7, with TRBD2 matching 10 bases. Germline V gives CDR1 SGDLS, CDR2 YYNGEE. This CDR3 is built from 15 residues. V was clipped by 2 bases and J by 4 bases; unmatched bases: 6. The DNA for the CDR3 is TGTGCCAGCAGCGTTGCTAGCGGGAGTCTATACGAGCAGTACTTC. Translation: CASSVASGSLYEQYF.

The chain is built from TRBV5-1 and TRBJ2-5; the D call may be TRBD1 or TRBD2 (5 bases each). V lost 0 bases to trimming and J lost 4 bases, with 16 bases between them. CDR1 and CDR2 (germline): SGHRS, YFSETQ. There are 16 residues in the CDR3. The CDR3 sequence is CASSLAFQGPRETQYF. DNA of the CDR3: TGCGCCAGCAGCTTGGCCTTCCAGGGACCTCGAGAGACCCAGTACTTC.

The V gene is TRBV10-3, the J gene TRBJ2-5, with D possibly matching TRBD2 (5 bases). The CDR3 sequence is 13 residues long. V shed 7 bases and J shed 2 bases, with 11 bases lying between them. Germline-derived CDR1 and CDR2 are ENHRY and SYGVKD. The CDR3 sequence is CAITPGSQETQYF. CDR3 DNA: TGTGCCATCACCCCGGGATCACAAGAGACCCAGTACTTC.

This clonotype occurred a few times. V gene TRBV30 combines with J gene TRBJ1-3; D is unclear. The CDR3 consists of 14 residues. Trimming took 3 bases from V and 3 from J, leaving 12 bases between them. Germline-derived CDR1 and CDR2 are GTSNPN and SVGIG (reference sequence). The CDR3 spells CAWSLERDGNTIYF. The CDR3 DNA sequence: TGTGCCTGGAGCCTGGAGAGGGATGGAAACACCATATATTTT.

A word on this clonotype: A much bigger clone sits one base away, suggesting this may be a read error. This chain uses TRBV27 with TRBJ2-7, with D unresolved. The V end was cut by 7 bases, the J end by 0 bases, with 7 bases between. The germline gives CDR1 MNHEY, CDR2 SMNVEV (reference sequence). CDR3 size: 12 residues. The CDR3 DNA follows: TGTGCCAGCAAGGACGACTCCTACGAGCAGTACTTC. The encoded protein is CASKDDSYEQYF.

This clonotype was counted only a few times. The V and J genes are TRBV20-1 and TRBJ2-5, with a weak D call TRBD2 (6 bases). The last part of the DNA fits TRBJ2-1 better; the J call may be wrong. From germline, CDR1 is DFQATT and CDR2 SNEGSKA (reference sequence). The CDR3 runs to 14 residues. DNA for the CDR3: TGCAGTGCCCCCCCCACGGGAGTGATTAATGAGCAGTTCTTC. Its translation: CSAPPTGVINEQFF.

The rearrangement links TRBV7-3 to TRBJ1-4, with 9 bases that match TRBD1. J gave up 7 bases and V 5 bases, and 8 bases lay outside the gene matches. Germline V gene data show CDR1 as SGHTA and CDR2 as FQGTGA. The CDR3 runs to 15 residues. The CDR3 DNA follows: TGTGCCAGCAGCGAAACAGGGGGCGTGGGTGAAAAACTGTTTTTT. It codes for CASSETGGVGEKLFF.

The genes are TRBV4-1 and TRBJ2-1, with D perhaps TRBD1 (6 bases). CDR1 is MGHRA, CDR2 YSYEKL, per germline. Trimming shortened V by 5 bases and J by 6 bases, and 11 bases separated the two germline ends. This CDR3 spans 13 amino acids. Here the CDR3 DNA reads TGCGCCAGCAGCAACAGGGAAGCCAATGAGCAGTTCTTC. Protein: CASSNREANEQFF.

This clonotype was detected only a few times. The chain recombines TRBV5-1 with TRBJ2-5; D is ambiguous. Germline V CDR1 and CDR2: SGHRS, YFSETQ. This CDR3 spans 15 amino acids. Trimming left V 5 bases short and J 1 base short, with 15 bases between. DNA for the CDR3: TGCGCCAGCAGATGGGTGTCAGGACCCCAAGAGACCCAGTACTTC. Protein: CASRWVSGPQETQYF.

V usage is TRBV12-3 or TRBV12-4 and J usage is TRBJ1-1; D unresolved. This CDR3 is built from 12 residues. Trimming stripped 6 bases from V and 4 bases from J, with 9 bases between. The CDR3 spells CASSPVPTEAFF. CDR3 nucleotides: TGTGCCAGCAGCCCAGTCCCCACTGAAGCTTTCTTT.

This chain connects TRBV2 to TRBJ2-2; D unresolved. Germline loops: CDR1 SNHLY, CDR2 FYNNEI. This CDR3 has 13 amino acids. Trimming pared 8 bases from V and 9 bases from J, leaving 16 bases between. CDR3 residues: CASRSPSSRELFF. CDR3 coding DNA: TGTGCCAGCCGTTCGCCCAGTTCCCGGGAGCTGTTTTTT.

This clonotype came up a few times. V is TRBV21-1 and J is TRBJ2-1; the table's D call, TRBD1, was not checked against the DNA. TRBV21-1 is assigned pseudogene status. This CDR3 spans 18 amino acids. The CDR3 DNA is TGTGCCGGACCAGCAGGGGCCCGAATCCAAAGCTCCTACAATGAGCAGTTCTTC. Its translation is CAGPAGARIQSSYNEQFF.

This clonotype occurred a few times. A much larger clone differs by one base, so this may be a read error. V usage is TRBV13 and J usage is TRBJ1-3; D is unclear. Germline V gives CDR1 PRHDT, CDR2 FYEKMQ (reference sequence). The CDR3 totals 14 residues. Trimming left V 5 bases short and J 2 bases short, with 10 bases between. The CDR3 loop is CASSASETGNTIYF. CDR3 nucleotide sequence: TGTGCCAGCAGCGCTTCAGAAACTGGAAACACCATATATTTT.